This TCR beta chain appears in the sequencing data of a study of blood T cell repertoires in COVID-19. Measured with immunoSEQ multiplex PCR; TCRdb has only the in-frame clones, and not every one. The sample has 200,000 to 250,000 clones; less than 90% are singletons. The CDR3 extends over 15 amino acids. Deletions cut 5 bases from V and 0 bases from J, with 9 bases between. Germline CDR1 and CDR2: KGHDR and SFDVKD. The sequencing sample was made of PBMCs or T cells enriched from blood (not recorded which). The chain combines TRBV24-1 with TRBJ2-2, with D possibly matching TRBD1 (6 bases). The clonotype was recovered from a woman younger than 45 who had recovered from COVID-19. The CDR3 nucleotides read TGTGCCACCAGTGCGGGACAAGCGAACACCGGGGAGCTGTTTTTT. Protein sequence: CATSAGQANTGELFF.